This is a list of T cell receptor beta chains from one sample in a study of shared clonotypes between healthy human individuals. Clones were sequenced by immunoSEQ multiplex PCR, and TCRdb holds only the in-frame ones, with some missing. Seen here are around 1,100,000 clones, approximately 77% observed once, and the top ten hold about 0.94%. Sequenced material: memory CD4+ T cells from PBMCs. These receptors were obtained from a man aged 18 to 30 in good health. Some clones in this sample may be carry-over from other donors' samples. CDR3s include the opening cysteine and the closing phenylalanine or tryptophan. Each record gives: D gene, clone size, V gene, J gene, CDR3 length, CDR3 protein, CDR3 DNA. D genes are given only for firm matches. The listing skips clone size in some rows; elsewhere it reads once, few, many or a size class.

>.|few|TRBV27|TRBJ1-1|16
CASSFWSEGSGTEAFF
TGTGCCAGCAGTTTTTGGTCAGAGGGGTCGGGCACTGAAGCTTTCTTT
>.|.|TRBV6-1|TRBJ1-5|15
CASSASGQLNQPQHF
TGTGCCAGCAGTGCCTCAGGACAGCTTAATCAGCCCCAGCATTTT
>.|.|TRBV4-3|TRBJ2-2|16
CASSPLPASNTGELFF
TGCGCCAGCAGCCCCTTGCCGGCGTCGAACACCGGGGAGCTGTTTTTT
>.|few|TRBV7-2|TRBJ1-4|15
CASSRSRPPYEKLFF
TGTGCCAGCAGCCGCAGCAGGCCACCGTATGAAAAACTGTTTTTT
>.|once|TRBV5-1|TRBJ2-5|12
CASSSNQETQYF
TGCGCCAGCAGCTCAAACCAAGAGACCCAGTACTTC
>TRBD1|.|TRBV29-1|TRBJ2-1|15
CSATGDLITYNEQFF
TGCAGCGCCACAGGGGACCTGATTACGTACAATGAGCAGTTCTTC
>.|.|TRBV5-5|TRBJ1-1|14
CASSSSGPNTEAFF
TGTGCCAGCAGCTCCAGTGGGCCGAACACTGAAGCTTTCTTT
>TRBD1|.|TRBV18|TRBJ1-2|16
CASSPPVDRSLYGYTF
TGTGCCAGCTCACCACCGGTGGACAGGTCCCTATATGGCTACACCTTC
>TRBD2|.|TRBV9|TRBJ2-5|16
CASSVTLAGGQETQYF
TGTGCCAGCAGCGTAACCCTAGCGGGCGGCCAAGAGACCCAGTACTTC
>.|.|TRBV5-6|TRBJ2-5|14
CASSLVASGETQYF
TGTGCCAGCAGCTTGGTGGCGAGTGGGGAGACCCAGTACTTC
>.|.|TRBV19|TRBJ2-1|13
CASSVPGNNEQFF
TGTGCCAGTAGTGTTCCGGGGAACAATGAGCAGTTCTTC
>.|.|TRBV30|TRBJ2-7|13
CACHPGETVEQYF
TGTGCCTGCCACCCGGGGGAGACGGTCGAGCAGTACTTC
>.|.|TRBV28|TRBJ2-1|13
CASSLTGSDEQFF
TGTGCCAGCAGCCTTACAGGTTCGGATGAGCAGTTCTTC
>.|.|TRBV2|TRBJ1-4|14
CASSELGAWEKLFF
TGTGCCAGCAGTGAGTTGGGGGCCTGGGAAAAACTGTTTTTT